This paragraph reports one T cell receptor beta chain. The antigen remains unidentified. V dropped 4 bases and J dropped 5; count of bases not matched to a gene: 8. Germline V gene lookup returns CDR1 WSHSY and CDR2 SAAADI. The CDR3 is 16 residues long. The sample is drawn from a study of Graves' ophthalmopathy and Graves' hyperthyroidism. Study conclusions and caveats: Researchers report that a 13-signature model separated ophthalmopathy from stable hyperthyroidism, posting 85% to 90% sensitivity and less than 82% specificity.

The study excluded patients with other autoimmune diseases, uncontrolled infections, pregnancy or lactation. Amplification of TCR beta CDR3 regions used RNA transcripts. RT-PCR with HTBI primers came first, then second-round multiplex PCR. TCRdb re-analysed the multiplex PCR reads in MiXCR, keeping a single row per CDR3 protein. Among around 600,000 distinct CDR3 sequences listed, over 40% were seen once. Sequencing input: peripheral blood. The source is an adult man with Graves' ophthalmopathy. The gene calls are TRBV10-2 and TRBJ2-5, with 12 bases that match TRBD2. For the CDR3, the DNA is TGCGCCAGCAGTGCCCCAGGGACTAGCGGGCTGGAGACCCAGTACTTC. This gives the protein CASSAPGTSGLETQYF.